The following is a TCR beta chain sequence with its context. The data stem from a study of cytomegalovirus exposure and HLA in healthy donors. Primers included in the PCR were 60 Vbeta and 13 Jbeta primers. The table came from immunoSEQ multiplex PCR; TCRdb's copy has only in-frame clones and leaves some out. The sample holds 100,000 to 150,000 clones. This CDR3 contains 15 residues. Germline-derived CDR1 and CDR2 are SGHKS and YYEKEE (reference sequence). The J segment lost 3 bases and the V segment lost 1 base, leaving 5 bases of the junction unmatched. The TCR sequence derives from a man in his late teens or twenties in good health and CMV-seronegative. This chain connects TRBV5-5 to TRBJ2-5, with 8 bases that match TRBD2. The specimen was PBMCs. This CDR3 is CASSLTSGKKETQYF. As DNA, the CDR3 is TGTGCCAGCAGCTTGACTAGCGGAAAAAAAGAGACCCAGTACTTC.